The present entry profiles one T cell receptor beta chain with its context. What it binds is unknown. The source of the sample is a study of shared clonotypes between healthy human individuals. Study-wide results and limits: Several donors held about 4.5% of naive CD4 clonotypes in common.

Trimming took 4 bases from V and 0 from J, leaving 10 bases between them. There are 14 residues in the CDR3. The germline V gene encodes CDR1 SGHRS and CDR2 YFSETQ. The data were produced by immunoSEQ multiplex PCR, yet TCRdb's version contains in-frame clones alone and is incomplete. The profile shows millions of clones, 85% to 95% of them singletons. The TCR sequence derives from a man between 18 and 29 years old in good health. The chain combines TRBV5-1 with TRBJ1-2; the D is unclear. What was sequenced was naive CD4+ T cells sorted from blood. Subset in this sample: CD45RA+ positively selected. CDR3 nucleotides: TGCGCCAGCAGCGTGGGCCCCACTAACTATGGCTACACCTTC. Protein product: CASSVGPTNYGYTF. Complete variable domain (other parts from reference TRBV5-1 and TRBJ1-2): KAGVTQTPRYLIKTRGQQVTLSCSPISGHRSVSWYQQTPGQGLQFLFEYFSETQRNKGNFPGRFSGRQFSNSRSEMNVSTLELGDSALYLCASSVGPTNYGYTFGSGTRLTVV.